The 23 T cell receptor beta chains below come from one sample, sequenced in a study of cytomegalovirus exposure and HLA in healthy donors. PCR was performed using 60 Vbeta and 13 Jbeta primers. The table came from immunoSEQ multiplex PCR; TCRdb's copy has only in-frame clones and leaves some out. The table shows about 110,000 clones, with about 64% occurring only once. Sequenced sample: PBMCs. These receptors all stem from a man younger than 30 in good health and CMV-seropositive.

The chain carries TRBV29-1 and TRBJ1-1; D unclear. The ends were cut back, 8 bases at V and 1 base at J, with 11 bases in the middle. This CDR3 is 12 amino acids long. Germline values: CDR1 SQVTM, CDR2 ANQGSEA. CDR3 in DNA: TGCAGCCTTTCCTCAGGGAACACTGAAGCTTTCTTT. Its protein product is CSLSSGNTEAFF.

This rearrangement joins TRBV27 to TRBJ2-1, with 11 bases fitting TRBD2. J lost 2 bases, V lost 2 bases, and 11 bases had no gene match. CDR3 size: 19 residues. Germline values: CDR1 MNHEY, CDR2 SMNVEV (reference sequence). The CDR3 DNA reads TGTGCCAGCAGTTTAATAGCGGGGGGGCGTCGACCGACCTACAATGAGCAGTTCTTC. Residues: CASSLIAGGRRPTYNEQFF.

The chain is built from TRBV28 and TRBJ1-5; D gene unclear. Trimming pared 5 bases from V and 5 bases from J, leaving 10 bases between. CDR1 MDHEN and CDR2 SYDVKM come from the germline V gene. The CDR3 is made up of 13 amino acids. The CDR3 sequence is CASSLARYQPQHF. The DNA for the CDR3 is TGTGCCAGCAGTCTAGCCCGCTATCAGCCCCAGCATTTT.

V and J are TRBV28 and TRBJ1-2, with a tentative D call TRBD1 (5 bases). This CDR3 has 16 residues. V was shortened by 2 bases and J by 0 bases, with 13 bases between the two germline ends. Per germline, CDR1 MDHEN and CDR2 SYDVKM. The CDR3 sequence is CASSLIRGGTNYGYTF. The CDR3 DNA sequence: TGTGCCAGCAGTTTAATTCGCGGGGGAACTAACTATGGCTACACCTTC.

The V call is TRBV7-9, the J call TRBJ2-7; TRBD1 might be the D (5 bases). CDR3 length: 14 amino acids. Germline loops: CDR1 SEHNR, CDR2 FQNEAQ (reference sequence). V lost 3 bases to trimming and J lost 3 bases, with 12 bases between them. The CDR3 DNA follows: TGTGCCAGCAGCTTCAAGGGGTCGAGCTACGAGCAGTACTTC. The encoded protein is CASSFKGSSYEQYF. Full variable domain (outside the CDR3, taken from reference TRBV7-9 and TRBJ2-7): DTGVSQNPRHKITKRGQNVTFRCDPISEHNRLYWYRQTLGQGPEFLTYFQNEAQLEKSRLLSDRFSAERPKGSFSTLEIQRTEQGDSAMYLCASSFKGSSYEQYFGPGTRLTVT.

V and J are TRBV5-1 and TRBJ2-7, with 7 bases matching TRBD1. V gave up 3 bases and J gave up 4 bases; unmatched junction bases: 4. The CDR3 contains 13 residues. CDR1 SGHRS and CDR2 YFSETQ come from the germline V gene. DNA for the CDR3: TGCGCCAGCAGCTCCGGGACAGATTACGAGCAGTACGTC. It specifies CASSSGTDYEQYV.

The V and J genes are TRBV10-2 and TRBJ2-7, with 8 bases lining up with TRBD2. V shed 2 bases and J 3 bases; nucleotides not matched to a gene: 12. Germline V lookup: CDR1 WSHSY, CDR2 SAAADI. CDR3 length: 17 amino acids. The CDR3 DNA sequence: TGCGCCAGCAGTGAGACGGGGGGGCTGTCGGGTCTCTACGAGCAGTACTTC. Translating it yields CASSETGGLSGLYEQYF.

This clone is a singleton in its sample. The chain uses TRBV15 and TRBJ2-5; weak D call: TRBD1 (6 bases). This CDR3 spans 16 amino acids. V was pared by 3 bases and J by 5 bases, with 19 bases between. Per germline, CDR1 LNHNV and CDR2 YYDKDF (reference sequence). CDR3 nucleotides: TGTGCCACCAGCAGGCACACAGGGACGCCTGGGGAGACCCAGTACTTC. Translating it yields CATSRHTGTPGETQYF.

This clone showed up just a few times. This chain links TRBV5-1 with TRBJ2-3; 8 bases are shared with TRBD1. The trim removed 3 bases at V and 2 bases at J, leaving 11 bases unmatched. The CDR3 is 17 residues long. Germline CDR1 reads SGHRS; CDR2 reads YFSETQ. The CDR3 coding sequence is TGCGCCAGCAGCTCCCTAGCACCGACAGGGGCCACAGATACGCAGTATTTT. Translated, it gives CASSSLAPTGATDTQYF.

The chain carries TRBV5-1 and TRBJ2-5, with 9 bases that match TRBD2. J lost 9 bases, V lost 3 bases, and 15 bases had no gene match. The CDR3 consists of 16 residues. Per germline, CDR1 SGHRS and CDR2 YFSETQ. The CDR3: CASSSTPAGGATAQYF. CDR3 DNA sequence: TGCGCCAGCAGCTCAACCCCAGCGGGGGGTGCCACGGCCCAGTACTTC.

The rearrangement joins TRBV21-1 to TRBJ1-5. TRBV21-1 is a documented pseudogene. The CDR3 consists of 17 residues. The CDR3 DNA follows: TGTGCCAGCAGCAAAAAGGTGAAGGCCGCGGTGAATCAGCCCCAGCATTTT. Amino acid sequence: CASSKKVKAAVNQPQHF.

The rearrangement links TRBV6-5 to TRBJ1-4; the match to TRBD1 covers 9 bases. Per the germline V gene, CDR1 is MNHEY and CDR2 is SVGAGI. Trimming removed 8 bases from V and 8 bases from J; junction bases left unmatched: 6. CDR3 length: 13 amino acids. The CDR3 reads CASGRQGEEKLFF. CDR3 in DNA: TGTGCCAGCGGACGACAGGGGGAAGAAAAACTGTTTTTT.

The rearrangement links TRBV7-3 to TRBJ2-1, with 9 bases identical to TRBD2. V lost 5 bases to trimming and J lost 13 bases; unmatched junction nucleotides: 15. This CDR3 has 15 residues. Germline V lookup: CDR1 SGHTA, CDR2 FQGTGA. CDR3 loop: CASSPQRGAPNPQFF. Written as DNA, the CDR3 is TGTGCCAGCAGCCCTCAGCGGGGGGCCCCCAATCCCCAGTTCTTC.

This clone has just a few counts. This chain joins TRBV2 and TRBJ2-1; 8 nucleotides agree with TRBD2. V dropped 7 bases and J dropped 4; count of bases not matched to a gene: 9. The CDR3 consists of 15 residues. CDR1 and CDR2 (germline): SNHLY, FYNNEI. CDR3 amino acids: CASIRAGGNYNEQFF. CDR3 DNA: TGTGCCAGCATCAGGGCGGGGGGAAATTACAATGAGCAGTTCTTC.

The chain employs TRBV28 and TRBJ2-3; D gene uncertain. Germline CDR1 reads MDHEN; CDR2 reads SYDVKM. The V and J ends lost 8 bases and 0 bases respectively, with 3 bases between them. The CDR3 is 11 residues long. CDR3 sequence reads: CASESTDTQYF. The CDR3 nucleotides read TGTGCCAGCGAGAGCACAGATACGCAGTATTTT.

The chain recombines TRBV2 with TRBJ2-1; 11 nucleotides align to TRBD2. Germline trimming cut 6 bases from V and 9 bases from J; bases unmatched to any gene: 16. Germline-derived CDR1 and CDR2 are SNHLY and FYNNEI. CDR3 length: 17 amino acids. The CDR3 sequence is CASRKGLLAGGPGEQFF. The DNA of the CDR3 is TGTGCCAGCAGGAAGGGGCTATTAGCGGGGGGGCCGGGTGAGCAGTTCTTC.

This chain uses TRBV28 with TRBJ2-3; TRBD2 matches at 9 bases. This CDR3 spans 17 amino acids. Germline trimming cut 1 base from V and 7 bases from J; bases unmatched to any gene: 12. From germline, CDR1 is MDHEN and CDR2 SYDVKM. CDR3 region: CASSLFGSGGSMYTQYF. The CDR3 bases are TGTGCCAGCAGTTTATTCGGTAGCGGGGGTTCGATGTATACGCAGTATTTT.

This chain connects TRBV2 to TRBJ1-1, with D tentatively TRBD1 (5 bases). CDR1 and CDR2 (germline): SNHLY, FYNNEI. CDR3 length equals 12 residues. The V gene lost 3 bases and the J gene lost 5 bases, with 7 bases spanning the gap. CDR3 coding DNA: TGTGCCAGCAGTGACAGGGTGACTGAAGCTTTCTTT. This translates into CASSDRVTEAFF.

The genes are TRBV6-1 and TRBJ1-1; no reliable D call. The CDR3 totals 15 residues. Germline CDR1 reads MNHNS; CDR2 reads SASEGT. V gave up 2 bases and J gave up 1 base, with 11 bases separating them. CDR3 DNA: TGTGCCAGCAGTGAATTCGGCAGGCCGAACACTGAAGCTTTCTTT. This encodes CASSEFGRPNTEAFF.

The chain links TRBV5-1 to TRBJ1-1; D is uncertain. This CDR3 contains 16 residues. Germline CDR1 reads SGHRS; CDR2 reads YFSETQ. Deletions cut 0 bases from V and 0 bases from J, with 12 bases between. CDR3 nucleotide sequence: TGCGCCAGCAGCTTGGGAATCCGGGGTATGAACACTGAAGCTTTCTTT. Amino acids: CASSLGIRGMNTEAFF.

V usage is TRBV2 and J usage is TRBJ1-5; the match to TRBD1 covers 9 bases. From germline, CDR1 is SNHLY and CDR2 FYNNEI. Trimming at V came to 6 bases and at J to 1 base, leaving 7 bases not matched to a gene. This CDR3 comprises 16 residues. The CDR3 DNA reads TGTGCCAGCAGGAAAGGACAGGGGATCAGCAATCAGCCCCAGCATTTT. This codes for CASRKGQGISNQPQHF.

V usage is TRBV27 and J usage is TRBJ2-7; 12 nucleotides line up with TRBD1. The ends lost 8 bases at V and 7 bases at J; junction bases unmatched: 6. The germline CDR1 and CDR2 sequences are MNHEY and SMNVEV (reference sequence). This CDR3 region has 13 residues. CDR3 DNA: TGTGCCAGCTGGGGACAGGGGGCTCGGGAGCAGTACTTC. This codes for CASWGQGAREQYF.

Note on this clone: A read error may account for a junction end that differs from germline. Additional DNA sequences in this sample encode the identical CDR3. The chain joins TRBV10-2 to TRBJ2-7; D is undetermined. The CDR3 totals 11 residues. CDR1 and CDR2 (germline): WSHSY, SAAADI. DNA for the CDR3: TGCGCCAGCCGTGATTTAGCCGAGCAGTACTTC. This encodes CASRDLAEQYF.